This passage covers 28 T cell receptor beta chains from one sample sequenced in a study of cytomegalovirus exposure and HLA in healthy donors. Primers included in the PCR were 60 Vbeta and 13 Jbeta primers. Method: immunoSEQ multiplex PCR; TCRdb's copy keeps in-frame clones and lacks some. This sample carries about 120,000 clones, around 75% of them seen once, and the ten largest clones take over 1.5%. The sample taken for sequencing was PBMCs. The receptors come from a woman between 18 and 29 years old in good health and CMV-seronegative.

The chain uses TRBV9 and TRBJ2-1; the D gene is possibly TRBD2 (5 bases). The V gene lost 0 bases and the J gene lost 6 bases, with 13 bases spanning the gap. Germline assignment: CDR1 SGDLS and CDR2 YYNGEE. The CDR3 length is 15 residues. The CDR3, as DNA: TGTGCCAGCAGCGTAGAGACGGGATCTCGCAATGAGCAGTTCTTC. As protein: CASSVETGSRNEQFF.

The chain joins TRBV6-1 to TRBJ2-3, with 11 bases that match TRBD2. Germline V CDR1 and CDR2: MNHNS, SASEGT. V shed 8 bases, J shed 1 base, and the junction held 2 bases outside the gene matches. The CDR3 is 14 residues long. In nucleotides, the CDR3 is TGTGCCAGCCATAGCGGGGGGGGCACAGATACGCAGTATTTT. It encodes CASHSGGGTDTQYF.

The chain combines TRBV7-9 with TRBJ2-1; TRBD1 agrees at 8 bases. CDR3 length: 13 residues. Germline V gene lookup returns CDR1 SEHNR and CDR2 FQNEAQ (reference sequence). The V segment lost 5 bases and the J segment 8 bases; nucleotides outside the gene matches: 5. In DNA form, the CDR3 reads TGTGCCAGCAGCAGGACAGGGAATTATGAGCAGTTCTTC. Amino acids: CASSRTGNYEQFF. Filled out from reference TRBV7-9 and TRBJ2-1, the complete variable domain reads DTGVSQNPRHKITKRGQNVTFRCDPISEHNRLYWYRQTLGQGPEFLTYFQNEAQLEKSRLLSDRFSAERPKGSFSTLEIQRTEQGDSAMYLCASSRTGNYEQFFGPGTRLTVL.

Of note for this clone: One end of the junction does not line up with germline, which may come from a read error. The V gene is TRBV20-1, the J gene TRBJ2-5, with TRBD2 as a possible D gene (5 bases). The CDR3 has 11 residues. Germline-derived CDR1 and CDR2 are DFQATT and SNEGSKA (reference sequence). The CDR3 spells CSARAFGLGHF. CDR3 nucleotides: TGCAGTGCTAGAGCATTCGGACTTGGGCACTTC.

V and J are TRBV29-1 and TRBJ2-7; 13 nucleotides align to TRBD2. CDR3 size: 14 residues. Looked up from germline, CDR1 is SQVTM and CDR2 is ANQGSEA. The trim removed 6 bases at V and 2 bases at J, leaving 4 bases unmatched. CDR3 amino acids: CSVGLAGQTYEQYF. The CDR3 nucleotides read TGCAGCGTGGGACTAGCGGGGCAAACCTACGAGCAGTACTTC.

The genes are TRBV21-1 and TRBJ1-1; the DNA was not compared with TRBD1, the D call given in the table. TRBV21-1 is flagged as a pseudogene. The CDR3 has 18 amino acids. The CDR3, as DNA: TGTGCCAGCAGCAAAGGAGGGGGGACAGGGGGCTCTATCACTGAAGCTTTCTTT. This encodes CASSKGGGTGGSITEAFF.

The chain couples TRBV6-1 to TRBJ2-4, with D maybe TRBD2 (5 bases). This CDR3 is built from 16 residues. In germline, CDR1 is MNHNS, CDR2 SASEGT. Trimming stripped 2 bases from V and 0 bases from J, with 11 bases between. DNA of the CDR3: TGTGCCAGCAGTGAATTAGGAGGTTTAGCCAAAAACATTCAGTACTTC. This codes for CASSELGGLAKNIQYF.

Here the CDR3 reads CASSLPTGQVEAFF. The CDR3 DNA reads as TGTGCCAGCAGTCTACCGACGGGACAGGTTGAAGCTTTCTTT. The gene calls are TRBV28 and TRBJ1-1, with 8 bases identical to TRBD1. Germline V gene lookup returns CDR1 MDHEN and CDR2 SYDVKM. The CDR3 runs to 14 residues. The V gene end was trimmed by 5 bases and the J gene end by 7 bases; junction bases not matched to a gene: 9.

The genes are TRBV28 and TRBJ2-5, with 7 bases aligning to TRBD1. This CDR3 has 13 amino acids. V gave up 6 bases and J gave up 3 bases; unmatched junction bases: 4. Germline-derived CDR1 and CDR2 are MDHEN and SYDVKM. The CDR3 DNA follows: TGTGCCAGCAGCGTTACAGGGGAAGAGACCCAGTACTTC. Protein: CASSVTGEETQYF.

V is TRBV4-1 and J is TRBJ1-6, with unresolved D. The CDR3 spans 13 residues. V lost 8 bases, J lost 3 bases, and 8 bases lay in between. Germline CDR1 reads MGHRA; CDR2 reads YSYEKL. The CDR3 sequence is CASGLLYNSPLHF. The CDR3 bases are TGCGCCAGCGGGCTCCTCTATAATTCACCCCTCCACTTT.

The V gene is TRBV28, the J gene TRBJ2-7, with a possible D match to TRBD1 (5 bases). V was shortened by 4 bases and J by 5 bases, with 18 bases between the two germline ends. In germline, CDR1 is MDHEN, CDR2 SYDVKM. The CDR3 consists of 15 residues. DNA of the CDR3: TGTGCCAGCAGTTCCCCCCCACCCAGGGCCCACGAGCAGTACTTC. It is translated as CASSSPPPRAHEQYF.

This clone was found once. The rearrangement links TRBV7-9 to TRBJ2-7, with TRBD1 identical over 9 bases. Germline-derived CDR1 and CDR2 are SEHNR and FQNEAQ (reference sequence). The ends lost 5 bases at V and 3 bases at J; junction bases unmatched: 8. The CDR3 runs to 15 residues. CDR3 nucleotide sequence: TGTGCCAGCAGCCTAGACAGGGGGGAGGGCTACGAGCAGTACTTC. It specifies CASSLDRGEGYEQYF.

The chain links TRBV7-6 to TRBJ2-5; D is possibly TRBD1 (6 bases). The CDR3 runs to 14 residues. The V and J ends lost 5 bases and 6 bases respectively, with 16 bases between them. CDR1 is SGHVS and CDR2 is FNYEAQ in the germline V gene. The CDR3 DNA follows: TGTGCCAGCAGCCCTAGGACAGAAGGGAAGACCCAGTACTTC. Its protein is CASSPRTEGKTQYF.

The chain links TRBV5-1 to TRBJ2-7; 8 bases are a match to TRBD1. Trimming took 3 bases from V and 6 from J; bases not matched to a gene: 11. The CDR3 has 15 residues. Germline CDR1 and CDR2: SGHRS and YFSETQ. CDR3 in amino acids: CASSSSGGSPGEQYF. The CDR3 bases are TGCGCCAGCAGCTCCTCAGGGGGCTCCCCCGGCGAGCAGTACTTC. The full variable domain, its missing parts supplied by reference TRBV5-1 and TRBJ2-7, is KAGVTQTPRYLIKTRGQQVTLSCSPISGHRSVSWYQQTPGQGLQFLFEYFSETQRNKGNFPGRFSGRQFSNSRSEMNVSTLELGDSALYLCASSSSGGSPGEQYFGPGTRLTVT.

This clone was recorded only once. The rearrangement joins TRBV2 to TRBJ2-5; 7 bases map to TRBD1. The germline V gene has CDR1 SNHLY and CDR2 FYNNEI. V gave up 2 bases and J gave up 4 bases; unmatched junction bases: 1. This CDR3 has 13 amino acids. The CDR3 loop reads CASSEYRGETQYF. CDR3 DNA: TGTGCCAGCAGTGAATACAGGGGAGAGACCCAGTACTTC.

The gene calls are TRBV6-1 and TRBJ1-3, with 7 bases that match TRBD1. This CDR3 has 14 residues. V gave up 6 bases and J gave up 4 bases; unmatched junction bases: 6. Germline V gene lookup returns CDR1 MNHNS and CDR2 SASEGT. As DNA, the CDR3 is TGTGCCAGCAGACCCAGGGGGGCGGGAAACACCATATATTTT. This gives the protein CASRPRGAGNTIYF.

As regards this clone: The germline gene is not matched at one end of the junction; a read error may be the cause. This chain joins TRBV7-7 and TRBJ1-1; unclear D gene. This CDR3 region has 13 residues. CDR1 SSHAT and CDR2 FNYEAQ come from the germline V gene (reference sequence). The CDR3 protein is CASSSAEGTEAFF. CDR3 sequence (DNA): TGTGCTAGCAGCTCCGCTGAGGGCACTGAAGCTTTCTTT.

This chain joins TRBV2 and TRBJ2-3; 7 bases are a match to TRBD2. The germline CDR1 and CDR2 sequences are SNHLY and FYNNEI. V lost 6 bases to trimming and J lost 0 bases; unmatched junction nucleotides: 6. The CDR3 contains 15 residues. CDR3 coding DNA: TGTGCCAGCAGGGGGACTATGACTAGCACAGATACGCAGTATTTT. This encodes CASRGTMTSTDTQYF.

The V call is TRBV5-4, the J call TRBJ1-4; D is undetermined. The CDR3 spans 13 residues. In germline, CDR1 is SGHNT, CDR2 YYREEE (reference sequence). Trimming took 4 bases from V and 8 from J, leaving 12 bases between them. Written as DNA, the CDR3 is TGTGCCAGCAGCACCCCGGGGTTCGAAAAACTGTTTTTT. It codes for CASSTPGFEKLFF.

This clone was picked up a small number of times. The chain is built from TRBV5-1 and TRBJ2-7; TRBD1 matches 10 bases. CDR3 length equals 13 residues. Losses at the gene ends were 3 bases for V and 5 bases for J; bases not matched to a gene: 2. From germline, CDR1 is SGHRS and CDR2 YFSETQ. CDR3 coding DNA: TGCGCCAGCAGCTCTGGGACAGGGGACGAGCAGTACTTC. Translation: CASSSGTGDEQYF.

In its sample, this clone was seen a few times. This chain connects TRBV7-3 to TRBJ2-2; 8 bases map to TRBD1. Germline CDR1 is SGHTA and CDR2 is FQGTGA. The CDR3 is made up of 14 amino acids. V was pared by 5 bases and J by 4 bases, with 3 bases of the junction left unmatched. The CDR3 bases are TGTGCCAGCAGCCGACAGGGGTCCACCGGGGAGCTGTTTTTT. Translated: CASSRQGSTGELFF.

This clone occurred a few times. This chain joins TRBV29-1 and TRBJ1-1, with TRBD1 as a possible D gene (6 bases). CDR1 is SQVTM and CDR2 is ANQGSEA in the germline V gene. This CDR3 comprises 13 residues. V gave up 6 bases and J gave up 5 bases, with 16 bases separating them. In DNA, the CDR3 is TGCAGCGTGCAACAGGGTAGGGAGACTGAAGCTTTCTTT. This sequence encodes CSVQQGRETEAFF. The full variable domain, in which reference TRBV29-1 and TRBJ1-1 provide the parts outside the CDR3, is SAVISQKPSRDICQRGTSLTIQCQVDSQVTMMFWYRQQPGQSLTLIATANQGSEATYESGFVIDKFPISRPNLTFSTLTVSNMSPEDSSIYLCSVQQGRETEAFFGQGTRLTVV.

On this clone: The conserved closing phenylalanine or tryptophan is absent in this CDR3, likely reflecting a read error. The chain combines TRBV19 with TRBJ1-6, with D unclear. Germline CDR1 and CDR2: LNHDA and SQIVND (reference sequence). V was pared by 0 bases and J by 9 bases, with 15 bases between. The CDR3 has 16 amino acids. The CDR3 DNA is TGTGCCAGTAGTATAGATCTCACATGGCGGGGTTCACCCCTCCACGTT. Translation: CASSIDLTWRGSPLHV.

This chain connects TRBV7-2 to TRBJ1-5; D is ambiguous. V was shortened by 5 bases and J by 1 base, with 9 bases between the two germline ends. This CDR3 contains 14 residues. Germline CDR1 reads SGHTA; CDR2 reads FQGNSA. The CDR3 here is CASSPPGSNQPQHF. The CDR3 coding sequence is TGTGCCAGCAGCCCCCCCGGGAGCAATCAGCCCCAGCATTTT.

The gene calls are TRBV6-5 and TRBJ1-3; the D is unclear. The CDR3 has 14 residues. Germline lookup yields CDR1 MNHEY and CDR2 SVGAGI. V was pared by 6 bases and J by 2 bases, with 11 bases between. DNA for the CDR3: TGTGCCAGCAGGAACAATCGGGCTGGAAACACCATATATTTT. This gives the protein CASRNNRAGNTIYF.

This rearrangement joins TRBV28 to TRBJ2-3; the match to TRBD2 covers 10 bases. CDR3 length: 15 amino acids. Trimming removed 3 bases from V and 4 bases from J; junction bases left unmatched: 4. Germline V gene lookup returns CDR1 MDHEN and CDR2 SYDVKM. The CDR3 DNA sequence: TGTGCCAGCAGTTTTAGCGGGGGGAGCCCAGATACGCAGTATTTT. Translated: CASSFSGGSPDTQYF.

This clone was seen once. This sequence joins TRBV4-1 and TRBJ1-2; no reliable D call. In germline, CDR1 is MGHRA, CDR2 YSYEKL. The CDR3 length is 15 residues. V was shortened by 1 base and J by 2 bases, with 11 bases between the two germline ends. The DNA for the CDR3 is TGCGCCAGCAGCCAAGTGACGGGGAAGAACTATGGCTACACCTTC. Amino acid sequence: CASSQVTGKNYGYTF.

CDR3 sequence (DNA): TGTGCCAGCAGTGAAGTCCGCGGGAACTATGGCTACACCTTC. Translated: CASSEVRGNYGYTF. The chain employs TRBV2 and TRBJ1-2; D is ambiguous. The CDR3 has 14 residues. The germline V and J ends were trimmed by 1 base and 2 bases, with 8 bases remaining between them. CDR1 is SNHLY, CDR2 FYNNEI, per germline.